This T cell receptor (beta chain) was sequenced during a study of Ad26.COV2.S vaccination and SARS-CoV-2 variants. The count of this clone is one. Treatment defined: around 19 received Ad26.COV2.S at low or high dose, single or two shots; several received placebo; per-sample allocation not given. Sampling occurred on day 63 after the first vaccine or placebo injection. Vaccine was an Ad26 vector expressing Wuhan-strain SARS-CoV-2 spike. Sequencing was performed with immunoSEQ multiplex PCR; in TCRdb, only in-frame clones are kept and a portion is missing. The sample yields about 390,000 clones, around 85% seen once. Trimming took off 1 base at V and 1 base at J, with 9 bases between the two ends. The length of the CDR3 is 15 residues. The V gene's germline CDR1 is SGHRS and CDR2 YFSETQ.

The sample here was peripheral blood, taken in a trial of Ad26.COV2.S vaccine versus placebo. The receptor was derived from a person aged 18-60 years who received the Ad26.COV2.S COVID-19 vaccine or a placebo. The rearrangement joins TRBV5-1 to TRBJ1-5; unclear D gene. CDR3: CASSLSDPSNQPQHF. The CDR3 bases are TGCGCCAGCAGCTTGTCCGACCCGAGCAATCAGCCCCAGCATTTT. The full variable domain, in which reference TRBV5-1 and TRBJ1-5 provide the parts outside the CDR3, is KAGVTQTPRYLIKTRGQQVTLSCSPISGHRSVSWYQQTPGQGLQFLFEYFSETQRNKGNFPGRFSGRQFSNSRSEMNVSTLELGDSALYLCASSLSDPSNQPQHFGDGTRLSIL.